Below are 15 T cell receptor beta chains sequenced from a single sample in a study of T cell changes during pregnancy in multiple sclerosis. The protocol was immunoSEQ multiplex PCR, while the TCRdb copy is restricted to in-frame clones and leaves out a portion. In the table there are tens of thousands of clones, more than 85% of which are singletons. The starting material was CD8+ T cells from peripheral blood mononuclear cells, obtained in the third trimester of pregnancy. The receptors come from a female donor with multiple sclerosis, enrolled in a pregnancy study.

V gene TRBV7-9 combines with J gene TRBJ1-2; 8 bases are shared with TRBD1. The V and J ends lost 5 bases and 3 bases, in that order; junction bases with no gene match: 2. The CDR3 is made up of 13 amino acids. Per the germline V gene, CDR1 is SEHNR and CDR2 is FQNEAQ (reference sequence). In nucleotides, the CDR3 is TGTGCCAGCAGCGAGACAGGGGACTATGGCTACACCTTC. As protein: CASSETGDYGYTF.

The chain is built from TRBV27 and TRBJ2-1; the D gene is possibly TRBD1 (5 bases). The CDR3 covers 13 residues. The germline V gene has CDR1 MNHEY and CDR2 SMNVEV (reference sequence). Trimming took off 0 bases at V and 9 bases at J, with 9 bases between the two ends. DNA for the CDR3: TGTGCCAGCAGTTTATCCAAGGGGTCTGAGCAGTTCTTC. Translation gives CASSLSKGSEQFF.

This sequence joins TRBV2 and TRBJ2-1, with 7 bases fitting TRBD1. The CDR3 has 17 residues. V trimming: 5 bases; J trimming: 0 bases; junction bases outside the gene matches: 10. CDR1 is SNHLY and CDR2 is FYNNEI in the germline V gene. CDR3 residues: CASSHEGAGPSYNEQFF. DNA for the CDR3: TGTGCCAGCAGTCATGAGGGGGCAGGGCCCTCCTACAATGAGCAGTTCTTC.

V gene TRBV10-2 combines with J gene TRBJ1-2, with TRBD1 matching over 9 bases. The CDR3 spans 14 residues. Germline V gene data show CDR1 as WSHSY and CDR2 as SAAADI. J lost 4 bases, V lost 3 bases, and 3 bases had no gene match. In nucleotides, the CDR3 is TGCGCCAGCAGTGATGGACAGGGGTTCTATGGCTACACCTTC. Its protein product is CASSDGQGFYGYTF.

V gene TRBV29-1 combines with J gene TRBJ2-7; maybe TRBD1 (6 bases). V shed 7 bases and J shed 3 bases, with 19 bases lying between them. The CDR3 is 14 amino acids. From germline, CDR1 is SQVTM and CDR2 ANQGSEA. The CDR3 nucleotides are TGCAGCGCCTCCGGGGCAGGGGTGGGCTACGAGCAGTACTTC. This gives the protein CSASGAGVGYEQYF.

The V gene is TRBV28, the J gene TRBJ1-3; TRBD1 matches 7 bases. This CDR3 region has 16 residues. The junction had 11 bases not matched to a gene; V was cut back by 7 bases and J by 2 bases. Germline CDR1 MDHEN, CDR2 SYDVKM. In DNA, the CDR3 is TGTGCCAGCAATCCCGGGACAGCCGGTCCTGGAAACACCATATATTTT. Encoded protein: CASNPGTAGPGNTIYF.

CDR3 protein: CASSLAGTGSYEQYF. The CDR3 DNA is TGTGCCAGCAGCTTAGCCGGGACAGGGAGCTACGAGCAGTACTTC. The chain couples TRBV7-9 to TRBJ2-7; 9 nucleotides agree with TRBD1. The J segment lost 3 bases and the V segment lost 0 bases, leaving 3 bases of the junction unmatched. Germline V gives CDR1 SEHNR, CDR2 FQNEAQ (reference sequence). The CDR3 has 15 residues.

In its sample, this clone was seen once. The V gene is TRBV7-8, the J gene TRBJ1-2; D call uncertain. The CDR3 length is 13 residues. Trimming stripped 1 base from V and 8 bases from J, with 11 bases between. Germline values: CDR1 SGHVS, CDR2 FQNEAQ. The CDR3 region is CASSLDRKEGYTF. The DNA of the CDR3 is TGTGCCAGCAGCTTAGACCGAAAGGAGGGCTACACCTTC. Full variable domain (missing parts from reference TRBV7-8 and TRBJ1-2): GAGVSQSPRYKVAKRGQDVALRCDPISGHVSLFWYQQALGQGPEFLTYFQNEAQLDKSGLPSDRFFAERPEGSVSTLKIQRTQQEDSAVYLCASSLDRKEGYTFGSGTRLTVV.

The CDR3 spells CASSIEGQGPTDTQYF. The CDR3 nucleotides are TGTGCCAGTAGTATAGAGGGACAGGGCCCCACAGATACGCAGTATTTT. This rearrangement joins TRBV19 to TRBJ2-3; TRBD1 matches at 9 bases. The V gene end was trimmed by 0 bases and the J gene end by 2 bases; junction bases not matched to a gene: 3. CDR1 LNHDA and CDR2 SQIVND come from the germline V gene (reference sequence). CDR3 length: 16 residues.

The J gene is TRBJ1-2, the V gene TRBV4-1, with D possibly matching TRBD1 (6 bases). Trimming left V 3 bases short and J 2 bases short, with 7 bases between. This CDR3 is 13 amino acids long. Germline assignment: CDR1 MGHRA and CDR2 YSYEKL. The DNA for the CDR3 is TGCGCCAGCAGCCAGGGGGCGAACTATGGCTACACCTTC. Protein product: CASSQGANYGYTF.

The rearrangement joins TRBV27 to TRBJ1-6; 9 nucleotides agree with TRBD1. V trimming: 5 bases; J trimming: 9 bases; junction bases outside the gene matches: 17. Germline V gene sequence: CDR1 MNHEY, CDR2 SMNVEV (reference sequence). CDR3 length: 18 residues. Here the CDR3 reads CASSPNYRTGVISSPLHF. CDR3 DNA sequence: TGTGCCAGCAGTCCAAATTACCGGACAGGGGTAATCTCTTCACCCCTCCACTTT.

DNA of the CDR3: TGTGCCAGCAGCCTTTGGACAGGCCAGAAAGAGACCCAGTACTTC. As protein: CASSLWTGQKETQYF. The chain carries TRBV7-9 and TRBJ2-5; TRBD1 matches 7 bases. The CDR3 is 15 residues long. V trimming: 5 bases; J trimming: 3 bases; junction bases outside the gene matches: 9. Germline CDR1 reads SEHNR; CDR2 reads FQNEAQ (reference sequence).

The rearrangement uses TRBV11-3 and TRBJ2-1; 10 positions match TRBD2. With 0 bases clipped from V and 0 bases from J, the junction kept 2 bases outside the gene matches. This CDR3 is built from 17 residues. Germline CDR1 reads SGHNT; CDR2 reads YENEEA. The CDR3 here is CASSLDTSGVSYNEQFF. CDR3 bases: TGTGCCAGCAGCTTAGATACTAGCGGGGTCTCCTACAATGAGCAGTTCTTC.

The chain employs TRBV7-2 and TRBJ2-1; weak D call: TRBD1 (6 bases). The CDR3 runs 14 residues. With 2 bases removed from V and 5 bases from J, the gap between germline ends came to 10 bases. CDR1 SGHTA and CDR2 FQGNSA come from the germline V gene. DNA of the CDR3: TGTGCCAGCAGCTTAATACAGGGTCACAATGAGCAGTTCTTC. This encodes CASSLIQGHNEQFF.

This clone was recorded a few times. This chain joins TRBV7-9 and TRBJ1-2, with 8 bases fitting TRBD1. Looked up from germline, CDR1 is SEHNR and CDR2 is FQNEAQ (reference sequence). The CDR3 has 15 amino acids. J was trimmed by 0 bases and V by 5 bases; bases with no gene match: 5. DNA of the CDR3: TGTGCCAGCAGCCCACGGACAGGGCCTAACTATGGCTACACCTTC. Its protein is CASSPRTGPNYGYTF.